These T cell receptor beta chains were read from a single sample in a study of long-term antiretroviral therapy in people with HIV. The table came from immunoSEQ multiplex PCR; TCRdb's copy has only in-frame clones and leaves some out. The table has about 18,000 clones, around 74% seen once. The input for sequencing was unsorted PBMCs, taken at the start of antiretroviral therapy, before treatment. These receptors were obtained from a man younger than 35 with HIV. Each CDR3 is given with its conserved first and last residue. A D gene is named only where the DNA matches it firmly. Expanded clones are given a class, and other clones once, few, many or no size at all.

abundance,j_gene,v_gene,d_gene,CDR3aa,CDR3nt
NA,TRBJ2-5,TRBV21-1,NA,CASSTMQPQGRKETQYF,TGTGCCAGCAGCACCATGCAGCCACAGGGTAGGAAAGAGACCCAGTACTTC
NA,TRBJ2-7,TRBV29-1,NA,CSVVVGERYEQYF,TGCAGCGTTGTTGTGGGTGAACGCTACGAGCAGTACTTC
medium-sized,TRBJ1-1,TRBV28,TRBD1,CAGKQGREAFF,TGTGCCGGAAAACAGGGGCGAGAAGCTTTCTTT
NA,TRBJ1-2,TRBV6-5,NA,CASSYSFGNYGYTF,TGTGCCAGCAGTTACTCCTTTGGTAACTATGGCTACACCTTC
NA,TRBJ2-3,TRBV27,TRBD1,CASSFRGDTQYF,TGTGCCAGCAGTTTCAGGGGGGATACGCAGTATTTT
NA,TRBJ2-1,TRBV18,NA,CASSPSRDSLGNEQFF,TGTGCCAGCTCACCCAGCCGGGACTCGTTGGGAAATGAGCAGTTCTTC
NA,TRBJ1-4,TRBV7-8,TRBD1,CASSSPRQGQPNEKLFF,TGTGCCAGCAGCTCCCCCCGACAGGGGCAACCTAATGAAAAACTGTTTTTT
NA,TRBJ2-5,TRBV18,NA,CASSRTQETQYF,TGTGCCAGCTCCCGTACACAAGAGACCCAGTACTTC
NA,TRBJ1-2,TRBV29-1,NA,CSVHTDYGYTF,TGCAGCGTTCACACAGACTATGGCTACACCTTC
once,TRBJ2-1,TRBV7-2,NA,CASSFGTNNEQFF,TGTGCCAGCAGCTTCGGGACGAACAATGAGCAGTTCTTC
medium-sized,TRBJ2-7,TRBV7-9,TRBD2,CAASMGTSEFYEQYF,TGTGCCGCCTCCATGGGGACTAGCGAATTTTACGAGCAGTACTTC
few,TRBJ2-2,TRBV9,TRBD2,CASSPRPGLATSTGELFF,TGTGCCAGCAGCCCTCGGCCTGGACTAGCGACGAGCACCGGGGAGCTGTTTTTT
NA,TRBJ2-1,TRBV19,NA,CASTASGPYNEQFF,TGTGCCAGTACGGCCTCCGGACCCTACAATGAGCAGTTCTTC
NA,TRBJ2-7,TRBV9,TRBD2,CASSVRSREGEQYF,TGTGCCAGCAGCGTAAGGTCGCGGGAGGGCGAGCAGTACTTC
NA,TRBJ1-1,TRBV7-8,NA,CASSLAGLGGTEAFF,TGTGCCAGCAGCTTAGCGGGGCTAGGCGGCACTGAAGCTTTCTTT
NA,TRBJ2-7,TRBV7-2,TRBD1,CASSSRDRGYEQYF,TGTGCCAGCAGCTCCCGGGACAGGGGATACGAGCAGTACTTC
once,TRBJ1-1,TRBV7-3,TRBD1,CASSLGDRRNTEAFF,TGTGCCAGCAGCTTGGGGGACAGGCGGAACACTGAAGCTTTCTTT
NA,TRBJ2-7,TRBV11-2,TRBD1,CASSFRTGQGEQYF,TGTGCCAGCAGCTTCAGGACAGGCCAGGGCGAGCAGTACTTC
NA,TRBJ2-6,TRBV11-2,NA,CASSLDLWSDAGANVLTF,TGTGCCAGCAGCTTAGATCTGTGGAGTGACGCTGGGGCCAACGTCCTGACTTTC
NA,TRBJ2-7,TRBV2,TRBD1,CASSVMGQGVEQYF,TGTGCCAGCAGTGTTATGGGACAGGGCGTCGAGCAGTACTTC
NA,TRBJ2-2,TRBV23-1,NA,CASSLMDSNTGELFF,TGCGCCAGCAGTCTTATGGATTCGAACACCGGGGAGCTGTTTTTT
NA,TRBJ2-1,TRBV6-7,TRBD2,CASSYSGTGLAAFNEQFF,TGTGCCAGCAGTTACTCGGGCACGGGACTAGCGGCTTTCAATGAGCAGTTCTTC
NA,TRBJ2-1,TRBV7-9,NA,CASSQRVNYNEQFF,TGTGCCAGCAGCCAGCGGGTAAACTACAATGAGCAGTTCTTC
NA,TRBJ2-7,TRBV19,NA,CASSDGSEQYF,TGTGCCAGTAGTGACGGGAGCGAGCAGTACTTC
once,TRBJ1-2,TRBV28,TRBD1,CASSLSAPTGSYGYTF,TGTGCCAGCAGTTTGTCGGCCCCGACAGGGAGCTATGGCTACACCTTC
NA,TRBJ2-7,TRBV6-5,NA,CASSYSRGGYEQYF,TGTGCCAGCAGTTACAGCAGAGGCGGCTACGAGCAGTACTTC
NA,TRBJ2-7,TRBV7-2,NA,CASSHYLGYYEQYF,TGTGCCAGCAGCCATTATCTGGGGTACTACGAGCAGTACTTC
NA,TRBJ2-3,TRBV5-6,TRBD1,CASSLSKRQGRDTQYF,TGTGCCAGCAGCTTGTCGAAGAGACAGGGGAGAGATACGCAGTATTTT
once,TRBJ2-1,TRBV18,NA,CASSPFRDFNEQFF,TGTGCCAGCTCACCGTTCCGGGACTTCAATGAGCAGTTCTTC
NA,TRBJ2-1,TRBV5-4,NA,CASSSRRGSYNEQFF,TGTGCCAGCAGTAGCAGGAGGGGCTCCTACAATGAGCAGTTCTTC
NA,TRBJ1-2,TRBV28,NA,CASSGRYRGERGYTF,TGTGCCAGCAGTGGAAGGTACCGGGGGGAACGAGGCTACACCTTC
NA,TRBJ2-5,TRBV5-1,NA,CASSLPTQGRETQYF,TGCGCCAGCAGCTTGCCCACGCAGGGTAGGGAGACCCAGTACTTC
NA,TRBJ2-3,TRBV7-7,TRBD2,CASSPRRVEREGTDTQYF,TGTGCTAGCAGCCCCCGGAGGGTGGAGCGGGAGGGCACAGATACGCAGTATTTT
few,TRBJ2-3,TRBV19,NA,CASSFTYSTDTQYF,TGTGCCAGTAGTTTCACCTACAGCACAGATACGCAGTATTTT
NA,TRBJ2-5,TRBV9,NA,CASSIEDGQETQYF,TGTGCCAGCAGTATCGAGGACGGGCAAGAGACCCAGTACTTC
once,TRBJ2-7,TRBV27,NA,CASSPTLGYEQYF,TGTGCCAGCAGTCCCACACTAGGTTACGAGCAGTACTTC
NA,TRBJ1-5,TRBV28,NA,CASRGGAGMSNQPQHF,TGTGCCAGCAGGGGGGGTGCAGGGATGAGCAATCAGCCCCAGCATTTT
NA,TRBJ1-1,TRBV6-5,NA,CASSYTRGGATEAFF,TGTGCCAGCAGTTACACCCGCGGGGGGGCCACTGAAGCTTTCTTT
NA,TRBJ2-2,TRBV9,TRBD2,CASSATSGSSTGELFF,TGTGCCAGCAGCGCAACTAGCGGGAGTTCCACCGGGGAGCTGTTTTTT
few,TRBJ2-1,TRBV11-2,NA,CASSLTLEQFF,TGTGCCAGCAGCTTAACTCTGGAGCAGTTCTTC
NA,TRBJ1-4,TRBV28,NA,CASSSPPGQGKLFF,TGTGCCAGCAGTTCGCCCCCCGGCCAGGGAAAACTGTTTTTT
NA,TRBJ1-4,TRBV9,TRBD1,CASSSTGATNEKLFF,TGTGCCAGCAGTTCTACAGGGGCAACTAATGAAAAACTGTTTTTT
NA,TRBJ1-5,TRBV21-1,NA,CASRVNPGGIGNQPQHF,TGTGCCAGCAGGGTGAATCCAGGGGGCATTGGCAATCAGCCCCAGCATTTT
NA,TRBJ2-5,TRBV14,NA,CASSWGETQYF,TGTGCCAGCAGCTGGGGGGAGACCCAGTACTTC
NA,TRBJ2-7,TRBV13,NA,CASSRSTEKPYEQYF,TGTGCCAGCAGCCGGTCGACTGAAAAACCCTACGAGCAGTACTTC
NA,TRBJ2-6,TRBV5-1,NA,CASSFPTSSGANVLTF,TGCGCCAGCAGCTTTCCCACTAGCTCTGGGGCCAACGTCCTGACTTTC